This TCR beta chain was profiled in a study of T cells in Graves' hyperthyroidism and ophthalmopathy. Study at large: Specimen type is peripheral blood, collected at initial diagnosis prior to any treatment.

The V and J ends lost 4 bases and 6 bases, in that order; junction bases with no gene match: 9. Germline V gives CDR1 KGHDR, CDR2 SFDVKD. This CDR3 has 17 residues. Researchers took RNA transcripts and amplified the TCR beta CDR3 regions from them. HTBI primers were used for first-round RT-PCR of the TCR CDR3. TCRdb reprocessed the multiplex PCR reads with MiXCR, giving one entry per CDR3 protein. The sample records nearly 600,000 distinct CDR3 sequences, 12% to 15% being singletons. This sample holds PBMCs from around 9.9 ml fresh peripheral blood. This clonotype was observed at least ten times. The antigen is unknown. General study results and limits: Model output signaled ophthalmopathy a median approximately six months ahead of onset.

The sample was blood. V and J are TRBV24-1 and TRBJ2-3, with 13 bases fitting TRBD2. The clonotype originates from a young woman with Graves' ophthalmopathy. The CDR3 DNA reads TGTGCCACCAGTGACTCCCGGACTAGCGGGAGTGTTGATACGCAGTATTTT. The encoded protein is CATSDSRTSGSVDTQYF.